The 9 T cell receptor beta chains reported below all come from one sample, sequenced in a study of technical replicates of blood from a few donors. Measured with immunoSEQ multiplex PCR; TCRdb has only the in-frame clones, and not every one. Among nearly 70,000 clones listed, roughly 92% were seen once. Sequencing was carried out using T cells isolated from PBMCs. These receptors were collected from a human donor in good health.

The CDR3 DNA reads TGTGCCAGCAGTTATGGCGGAAGTCAAGAGACCCAGTACTTC. This gives the protein CASSYGGSQETQYF. The V call is TRBV6-6, the J call TRBJ2-5; D not resolved. Germline V lookup: CDR1 MNHNY, CDR2 SVGAGI (reference sequence). The CDR3 covers 14 residues. V was cut by 3 bases and J by 2 bases, with 10 bases left in between.

There are a few counts of this clone. The rearrangement links TRBV27 to TRBJ1-3; D is unresolved. From germline, CDR1 is MNHEY and CDR2 SMNVEV (reference sequence). This CDR3 region has 14 residues. Trimming removed 5 bases at V and 2 bases at J, with 10 bases between. The CDR3 nucleotides read TGTGCCAGCAGTCCGAGGGCCACTGGAAACACCATATATTTT. It translates to CASSPRATGNTIYF.

This clone was counted only a few times. V and J are TRBV10-3 and TRBJ2-6; the D is unclear. Germline lookup yields CDR1 ENHRY and CDR2 SYGVKD. The CDR3 loop spans 14 amino acids. V was shortened by 3 bases and J by 0 bases, with 3 bases between the two germline ends. CDR3: CAISDSSGANVLTF. DNA for the CDR3: TGTGCCATCAGTGACAGCTCTGGGGCCAACGTCCTGACTTTC.

V is TRBV19 and J is TRBJ1-1; D call uncertain. Per the germline V gene, CDR1 is LNHDA and CDR2 is SQIVND (reference sequence). This CDR3 spans 12 amino acids. The ends were cut back, 5 bases at V and 7 bases at J, with 11 bases in the middle. The CDR3 region has the DNA TGTGCCAGTAGTCCCCCTACCGGTGAAGCTTTCTTT. Translated, it gives CASSPPTGEAFF.

J is TRBJ2-1 and V is TRBV7-7, with 14 positions matching TRBD2. V shed 5 bases and J 8 bases; nucleotides not matched to a gene: 8. Germline V gene lookup returns CDR1 SSHAT and CDR2 FNYEAQ (reference sequence). The CDR3 consists of 16 residues. CDR3 in amino acids: CASSQGLAGDLHEQFF. DNA for the CDR3: TGTGCCAGCAGCCAGGGACTAGCGGGAGATTTACATGAGCAGTTCTTC. Full variable domain (remainder filled in from reference TRBV7-7 and TRBJ2-1): GAGVSQSPRYKVTKRGQDVTLRCDPISSHATLYWYQQALGQGPEFLTYFNYEAQPDKSGLPSDRFSAERPEGSISTLTIQRTEQRDSAMYRCASSQGLAGDLHEQFFGPGTRLTVL.

V is TRBV5-1 and J is TRBJ2-5; 8 bases line up with TRBD2. V dropped 3 bases and J dropped 10; count of bases not matched to a gene: 8. Germline V gene data show CDR1 as SGHRS and CDR2 as YFSETQ. CDR3 size: 13 residues. The CDR3 spells CASSWGLGRIQYF. DNA for the CDR3: TGCGCCAGCAGCTGGGGACTAGGGAGGATCCAGTACTTC.

The V gene is TRBV19, the J gene TRBJ2-2; 12 positions match TRBD2. CDR1 is LNHDA and CDR2 is SQIVND in the germline V gene (reference sequence). There are 17 residues in the CDR3. The ends lost 7 bases at V and 0 bases at J; junction bases unmatched: 6. CDR3 DNA: TGTGCCAGTACCAGACTAGCGGGAGTTTCGAACACCGGGGAGCTGTTTTTT. This translates into CASTRLAGVSNTGELFF.

The gene calls are TRBV27 and TRBJ1-5, with TRBD1 matching over 9 bases. CDR1 is MNHEY, CDR2 SMNVEV, per germline (reference sequence). V was pared by 6 bases and J by 5 bases, with 5 bases of the junction left unmatched. The CDR3 is 14 residues long. The CDR3 coding sequence is TGTGCCAGCAGCGCCGGGACAGGGTATCAGCCCCAGCATTTT. The encoded protein is CASSAGTGYQPQHF.

The CDR3 reads CAWNNRQSSYEQYF. The CDR3 DNA follows: TGTGCCTGGAATAACAGACAGAGCTCCTACGAGCAGTACTTC. This chain connects TRBV30 to TRBJ2-7, with TRBD1 as a possible D gene (5 bases). This CDR3 is 14 amino acids long. In germline, CDR1 is GTSNPN, CDR2 SVGIG (reference sequence). Trimming removed 4 bases from V and 0 bases from J, with 13 bases in between. Variable domain in full (rest from reference TRBV30 and TRBJ2-7): SQTIHQWPATLVQPVGSPLSLECTVEGTSNPNLYWYRQAAGRGLQLLFYSVGIGQISSEVPQNLSASRPQDRQFILSSKKLLLSDSGFYLCAWNNRQSSYEQYFGPGTRLTVT.